This T cell receptor beta chain was profiled in a study of CD8 T cells in ankylosing spondylitis. This clonotype was seen more than once but under ten times. The junction and the germline gene differ at one end; a read error may be behind it. TCRdb independently ran MiXCR on the 5' RACE reads; one entry per CDR3 protein. The sample holds about 270,000 distinct CDR3 sequences; 30% to 35% are singletons and the top ten take about 4%. Germline CDR1 SGHRS, CDR2 YFSETQ. The CDR3 spans 13 residues. This receptor was obtained from a male donor with ankylosing spondylitis or in good health (not recorded which). The sequenced sample consisted of blood, either unsorted or a sorted T cell fraction (not recorded which). This sequence joins TRBV5-1 and TRBJ2-7; D is perhaps TRBD1 (6 bases). Here the CDR3 DNA reads TGTGCCAGCAGTTTAACAGGGTTTTACGAGCAGTACTTC. As protein: CASSLTGFYEQYF.